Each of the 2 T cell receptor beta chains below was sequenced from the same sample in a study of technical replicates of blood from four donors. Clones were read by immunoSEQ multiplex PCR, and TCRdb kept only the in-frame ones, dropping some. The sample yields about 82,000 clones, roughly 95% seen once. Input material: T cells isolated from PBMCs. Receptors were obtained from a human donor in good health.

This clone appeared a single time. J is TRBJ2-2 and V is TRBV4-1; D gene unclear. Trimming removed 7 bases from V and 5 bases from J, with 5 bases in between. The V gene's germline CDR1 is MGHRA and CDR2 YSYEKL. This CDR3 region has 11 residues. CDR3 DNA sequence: TGCGCCAGCACCCTTACCGGGGAGCTGTTTTTT. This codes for CASTLTGELFF.

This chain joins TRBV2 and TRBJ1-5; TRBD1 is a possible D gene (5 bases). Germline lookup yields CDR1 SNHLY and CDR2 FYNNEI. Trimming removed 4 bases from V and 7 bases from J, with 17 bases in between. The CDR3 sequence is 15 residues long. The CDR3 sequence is CASSGGTPEPQPQHF. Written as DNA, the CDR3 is TGTGCCAGCAGTGGCGGGACTCCAGAACCCCAGCCCCAGCATTTT. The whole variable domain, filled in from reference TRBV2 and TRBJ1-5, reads EPEVTQTPSHQVTQMGQEVILRCVPISNHLYFYWYRQILGQKVEFLVSFYNNEISEKSEIFDDQFSVERPDGSNFTLKIRSTKLEDSAMYFCASSGGTPEPQPQHFGDGTRLSIL.